The rows below give T cell receptor beta chains drawn from one sample of a study of blood T cell repertoires in COVID-19. Only in-frame clones appear in the TCRdb table, and some are missing; sequencing was by immunoSEQ multiplex PCR. The sample lists some 530,000 clones; 75% to 90% were seen once. The sequenced sample consisted of PBMCs or T cells enriched from blood (not recorded which). Receptors were obtained from a woman in her sixties or seventies who had recovered from COVID-19. CDR3s leave out the opening cysteine and the closing phenylalanine or tryptophan.

J gene	V gene	CDR3 protein
TRBJ1-1	TRBV2	ASSKQGAGEAF
TRBJ1-3	TRBV11-3	ASSPLQGIRNTIY
TRBJ1-3	TRBV6-5	ASSYLELMRNTIY
TRBJ1-2	TRBV18	ASSEMNYGYT
TRBJ2-3	TRBV11-2	ATQRGSTDTQY
TRBJ2-3	TRBV19	ASRLGITDTQY
TRBJ1-3	TRBV13	ASSPDRRVNTIY
TRBJ1-1	TRBV19	ASSMTILHPEAF
TRBJ1-2	TRBV7-2	ASSPGGSGYGYT
TRBJ1-6	TRBV25-1	ASTGGLSNSPLH
TRBJ2-7	TRBV24-1	ATSQSGTGSYEQY
TRBJ1-3	TRBV27	ASSNLQGAGNTIY
TRBJ2-1	TRBV19	ASRRTSGGINEQF
TRBJ1-6	TRBV19	ASSSGTGLGRGNSPLH
TRBJ1-2	TRBV2	ASRNTYGYT
TRBJ1-2	TRBV7-9	AAGEGIYGYT
TRBJ1-1	TRBV11-3	ASSLTGVNTEAF
TRBJ1-6	TRBV5-1	ASSLVGGDSPLH
TRBJ2-3	TRBV19	ASSIISGGSTDTQY
TRBJ1-2	TRBV18	ASSHLDTVSGYT
TRBJ1-6	TRBV14	ASSQRGNTYNSPLH
TRBJ2-4	TRBV28	ATRRSAKNIQY
TRBJ2-1	TRBV4-1	ASSLRDNEQF
TRBJ2-3	TRBV21-1	ASSKALKGGTDTQY
TRBJ2-7	TRBV7-8	ASSLGHTGTGWTYEQY
TRBJ1-5	TRBV5-6	ASSLRGPQPQH